This T cell receptor (beta chain) was sequenced during a study of beta chain features in type 1 diabetes. Study background: Healthy donors, compared against patients, showed similar age, gender and cell yields.

Every isolated RNA sample was fully reverse transcribed, so sequencing captured expressed TCRB transcripts. About 3.7 million reads on average were seen across naive, central memory and regulatory T cell samples. Here immunoSEQ multiplex PCR was the method, and the copy in TCRdb shows in-frame clones only, minus some. The sample yields 500,000 to 650,000 clones, roughly 12% seen once. This clone has only a few counts. Its target is not known. Stem cell-like memory, regulatory, central memory and naive CD4+ cells were sorted via CD45RO/CCR7/CD25/CD127/CD95/CD27. This CDR3 comprises 18 residues. Per germline, CDR1 SGHAT and CDR2 FQNNGV. Trimming shortened V by 0 bases and J by 0 bases, and 18 bases separated the two germline ends. Regarding the study as a whole: At VDJ recombination sites, type 1 diabetes patients had fewer insertions and more deleted nucleotides. Researchers report that Type 1 diabetes patients had moderately but significantly shorter TCRB CDR3s across all four CD4+ subsets.

The chain uses TRBV11-2 and TRBJ2-7, with D tentatively TRBD1 (6 bases). Material for sequencing was naive CD4+ T cells from blood. This TCR was recovered from a man aged 25 to 45 with type 1 diabetes. The CDR3 DNA reads as TGTGCCAGCAGCTTAGATTTACAGGGTTTGGGGAGCTCCTACGAGCAGTACTTC. Translating gives CASSLDLQGLGSSYEQYF.